This T cell receptor beta chain was sequenced during a study of T cell responses to AZD1222 COVID-19 vaccine. Notes on the study in general: The peak T cell response came first, and repertoires were sampled only after it. Clonal diversity was possibly underestimated, and white British individuals and females predominated among donors.

Turning to this clone: The antigen remains undetermined.

Libraries were prepared by immunoSEQ multiplex PCR; TCRdb keeps only in-frame clonotypes and omits some of them. The sample includes some 110,000 clones, roughly 92% of them seen just once. This TCR derives from an adult in good health. Sample: peripheral blood, taken on day 0 of AZD1222 vaccination.

The CDR3 spells CASSLLPRGGLVDEQFF. The CDR3 nucleotides read TGTGCCAGCAGCTTACTTCCGCGGGGGGGCCTCGTCGATGAGCAGTTCTTC. The rearrangement joins TRBV7-3 to TRBJ2-1; TRBD2 matches 9 bases. The CDR3 is 17 amino acids. Losses at the gene ends were 2 bases for V and 8 bases for J; bases not matched to a gene: 13. Germline CDR1 reads SGHTA; CDR2 reads FQGTGA.